The TCR beta chain under discussion was sequenced for a study of cytomegalovirus exposure and HLA in healthy donors listed by TCRdb under 2017. Context from the whole study: A later analysis indicated that the 130 or so validation repertoires were generated on the platform also employed for the 700 or so repertoires of the first cohort. The aim of the study was to test whether cataloging public T cell receptors could identify signatures of past pathogen exposure. Besides the first cohort of 666 subjects, a separate validation cohort made up of 120 different subjects was used. High-throughput TCR immunosequencing, statistical association of individual TCRs with disease status, and machine learning were combined to predict cytomegalovirus infection status. What the research found in general, with its limitations: In both the original and validation cohorts, the classifier was reported to diagnose cytomegalovirus status with high specificity and sensitivity. While some public TCRs were present in many individuals, most TCR sequences turned up only very rarely across donors. According to the authors, the approach could potentially be generalized to other disease states and immunological phenotypes. All 130 or so repertoires were used to score co-occurrence in the validation cohort in a later analysis, because that analysis had no HLA typing for the cohort. In a later analysis, TCRs clustered in the first cohort were found to also tend to co-occur in the roughly 130 validation repertoires, with 85% to 95% of cluster scores above 0. In vitro tests confirmed that a few of the cytomegalovirus-associated TCR beta chains recognize cytomegalovirus antigens. In the study, 164 TCR beta chains were listed as associated with cytomegalovirus.

The CDR3, from cysteine to phenylalanine, totals 16 residues. Only the CDR3 DNA stays, 48 bases, in frame from base 1. V has 2 bases trimmed and J has 2 bases trimmed; junction bases matching no gene number 5. Receptors were amplified or captured by the immunoSEQ multiplex PCR assay. The authors processed their data as follows. A statistical classification framework was built to diagnose cytomegalovirus status from the catalog of TCR beta chain sequences. Held by TCRdb, this immuneACCESS table contains in-frame sequences only and omits some clones. Under half of the omission traces to an unresolved V gene where checked; the cause of the rest is unknown. The D gene and trimming were derived from the DNA, and the V and J assignments and clone size from that table. For this sample there are 160,000 or so clones; 84% appear just once. The top ten constitute around 9.6% of the sample. Donors formed part of the validation cohort, which comprised some 120 subjects and was distinct from the first cohort of 666 subjects.

This clone was seen a single time. What this receptor recognizes is not known. Base qualities are not at hand, and no much larger clone is one base apart. Sequenced: PBMCs. The clonotype was recovered from a man aged 30 to 45 in good health and CMV-seropositive. The chain was built from TRBV23-1 and TRBJ1-5; 8 bases in the junction line up with TRBD1. TRBV23-1 is assigned to the ORF class and has an uncertain function. The nucleotides read TGCGCCAGCAGTCAAACTGGACAGGGCGGCAATCAGCCCCAGCATTTT. The resulting protein is CASSQTGQGGNQPQHF.